Reported below is one T cell receptor (beta chain). The CDR3 runs 18 residues. In germline, CDR1 is MGHRA, CDR2 YSYEKL. The V end lost 0 bases, the J end lost 3 bases, and 20 bases lay between the germline ends. TCRdb re-derived calls from the RT-PCR reads in MiXCR, one entry per CDR3 protein. The data contain about 680,000 distinct CDR3 sequences, 11% to 15% of them singletons. What was sequenced was memory CD4+ T cells from blood. The rearrangement joins TRBV4-1 to TRBJ2-5, with D perhaps matching TRBD2 (6 bases). The sequence came from a female donor in good health, serving as a healthy control. CDR3 in DNA: TGCGCCAGCAGCCAAGAGTGGCGGGATGGAACCGGGGAAGAGACCCAGTACTTC. It is translated as CASSQEWRDGTGEETQYF.